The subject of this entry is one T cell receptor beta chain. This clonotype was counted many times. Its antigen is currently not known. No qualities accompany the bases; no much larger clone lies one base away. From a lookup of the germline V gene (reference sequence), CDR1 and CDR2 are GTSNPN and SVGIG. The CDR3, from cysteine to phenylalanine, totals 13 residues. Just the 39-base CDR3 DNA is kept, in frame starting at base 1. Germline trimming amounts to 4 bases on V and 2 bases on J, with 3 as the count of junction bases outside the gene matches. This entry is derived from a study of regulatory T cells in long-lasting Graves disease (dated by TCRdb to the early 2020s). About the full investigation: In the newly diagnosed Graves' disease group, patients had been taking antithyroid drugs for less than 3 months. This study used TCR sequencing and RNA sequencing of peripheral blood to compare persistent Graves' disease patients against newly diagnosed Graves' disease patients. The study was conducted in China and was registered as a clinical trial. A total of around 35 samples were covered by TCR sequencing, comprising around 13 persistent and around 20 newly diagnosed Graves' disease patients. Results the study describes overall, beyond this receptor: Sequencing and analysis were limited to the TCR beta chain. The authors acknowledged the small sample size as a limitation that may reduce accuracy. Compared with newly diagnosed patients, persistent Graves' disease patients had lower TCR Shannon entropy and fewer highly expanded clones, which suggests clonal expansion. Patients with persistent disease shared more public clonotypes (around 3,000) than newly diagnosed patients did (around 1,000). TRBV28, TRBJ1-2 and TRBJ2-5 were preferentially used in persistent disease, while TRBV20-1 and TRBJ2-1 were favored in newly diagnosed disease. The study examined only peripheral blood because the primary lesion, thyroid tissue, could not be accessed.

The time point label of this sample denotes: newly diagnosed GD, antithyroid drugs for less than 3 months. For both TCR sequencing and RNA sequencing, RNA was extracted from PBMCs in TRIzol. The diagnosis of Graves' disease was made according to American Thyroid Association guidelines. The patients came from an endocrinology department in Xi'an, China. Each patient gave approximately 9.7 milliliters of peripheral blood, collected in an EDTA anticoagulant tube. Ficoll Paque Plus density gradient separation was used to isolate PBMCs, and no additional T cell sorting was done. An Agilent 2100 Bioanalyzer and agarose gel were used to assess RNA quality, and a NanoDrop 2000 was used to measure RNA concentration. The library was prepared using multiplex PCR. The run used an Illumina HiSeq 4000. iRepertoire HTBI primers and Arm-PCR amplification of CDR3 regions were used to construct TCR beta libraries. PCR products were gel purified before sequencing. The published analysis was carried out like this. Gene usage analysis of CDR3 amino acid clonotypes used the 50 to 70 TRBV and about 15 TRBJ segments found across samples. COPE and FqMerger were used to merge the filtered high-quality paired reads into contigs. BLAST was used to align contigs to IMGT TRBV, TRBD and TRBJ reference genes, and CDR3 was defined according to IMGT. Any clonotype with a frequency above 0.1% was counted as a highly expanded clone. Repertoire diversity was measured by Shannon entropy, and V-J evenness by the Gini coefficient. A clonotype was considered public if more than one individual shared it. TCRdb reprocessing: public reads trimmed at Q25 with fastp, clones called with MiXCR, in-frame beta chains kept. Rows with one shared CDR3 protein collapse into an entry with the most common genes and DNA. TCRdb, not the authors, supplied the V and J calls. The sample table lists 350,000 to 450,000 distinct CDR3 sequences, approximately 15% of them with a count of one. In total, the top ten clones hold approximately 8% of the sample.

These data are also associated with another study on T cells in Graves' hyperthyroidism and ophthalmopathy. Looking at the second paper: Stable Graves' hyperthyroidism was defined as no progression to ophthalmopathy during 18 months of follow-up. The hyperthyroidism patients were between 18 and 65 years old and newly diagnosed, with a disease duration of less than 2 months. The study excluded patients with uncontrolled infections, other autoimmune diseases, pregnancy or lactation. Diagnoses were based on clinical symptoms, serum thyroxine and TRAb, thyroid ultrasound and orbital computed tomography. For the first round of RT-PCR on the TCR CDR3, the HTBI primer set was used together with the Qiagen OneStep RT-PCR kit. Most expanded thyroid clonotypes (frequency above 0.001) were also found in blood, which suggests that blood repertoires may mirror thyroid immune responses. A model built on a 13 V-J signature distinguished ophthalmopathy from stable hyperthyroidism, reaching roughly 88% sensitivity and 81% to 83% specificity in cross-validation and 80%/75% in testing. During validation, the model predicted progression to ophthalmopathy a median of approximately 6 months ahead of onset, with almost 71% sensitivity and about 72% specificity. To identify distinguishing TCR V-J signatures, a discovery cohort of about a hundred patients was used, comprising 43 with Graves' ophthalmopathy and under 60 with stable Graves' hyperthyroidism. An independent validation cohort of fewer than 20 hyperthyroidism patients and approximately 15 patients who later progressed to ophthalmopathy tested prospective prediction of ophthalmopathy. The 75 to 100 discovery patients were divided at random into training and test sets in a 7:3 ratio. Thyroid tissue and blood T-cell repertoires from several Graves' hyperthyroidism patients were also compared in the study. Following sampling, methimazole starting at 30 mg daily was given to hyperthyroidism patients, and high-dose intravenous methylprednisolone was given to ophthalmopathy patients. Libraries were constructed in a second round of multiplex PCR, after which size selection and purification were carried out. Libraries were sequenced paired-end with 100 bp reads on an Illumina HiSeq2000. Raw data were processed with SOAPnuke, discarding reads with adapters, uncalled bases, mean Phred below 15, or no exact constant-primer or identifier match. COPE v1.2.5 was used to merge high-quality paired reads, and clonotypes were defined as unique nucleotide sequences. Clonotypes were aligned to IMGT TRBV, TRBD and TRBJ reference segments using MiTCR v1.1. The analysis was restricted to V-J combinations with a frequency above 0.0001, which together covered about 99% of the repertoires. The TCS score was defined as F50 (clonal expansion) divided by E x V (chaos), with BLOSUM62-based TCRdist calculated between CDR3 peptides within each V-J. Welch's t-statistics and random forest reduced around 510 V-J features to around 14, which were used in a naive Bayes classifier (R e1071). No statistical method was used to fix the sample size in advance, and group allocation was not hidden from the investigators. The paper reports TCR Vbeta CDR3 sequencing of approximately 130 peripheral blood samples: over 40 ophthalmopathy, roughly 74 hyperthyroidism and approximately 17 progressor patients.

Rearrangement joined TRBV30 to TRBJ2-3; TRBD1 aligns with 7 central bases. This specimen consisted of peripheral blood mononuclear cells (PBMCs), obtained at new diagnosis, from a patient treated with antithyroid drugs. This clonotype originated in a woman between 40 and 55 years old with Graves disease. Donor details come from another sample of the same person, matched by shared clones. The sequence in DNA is TGTGCCTGGAATACAGGGGCCACAGATACGCAGTATTTT. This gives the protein CAWNTGATDTQYF.